This passage covers 10 T cell receptor beta chains from one sample sequenced in a study of a mutant IDH1 vaccine in newly diagnosed glioma. Sequenced by immunoSEQ multiplex PCR; TCRdb stores in-frame clones only, minus some. The sample lists more than 50,000 clones; about 61% were seen once. Time point indicated: week 47, end of study. Every single dose of the vaccine, 300 ug of mutant IDH1 20-mer peptide, came with topical imiquimod. Their cognate antigens are unknown. Sequencing was performed on peripheral blood mononuclear cells (PBMCs), taken from a glioma patient whose treatment included an IDH1 peptide vaccine. The receptors were sampled from a man in his forties or fifties with glioma. Some clones in this sample may be carry-over from other donors' samples.

This clone has only a few counts. The J gene is TRBJ1-1, the V gene TRBV5-1; 7 positions agree with TRBD1. The CDR3 has 14 amino acids. The V gene end was trimmed by 4 bases and the J gene end by 0 bases; junction bases not matched to a gene: 3. CDR1 is SGHRS and CDR2 is YFSETQ in the germline V gene. CDR3 nucleotide sequence: TGCGCCAGCAGCGGACAGGTGATGAACACTGAAGCTTTCTTT. It codes for CASSGQVMNTEAFF.

The table lists this clone with a few counts. The genes are TRBV6-6 and TRBJ1-6; 8 nucleotides line up with TRBD1. V gave up 6 bases and J gave up 7 bases; unmatched junction bases: 5. The CDR3 is 14 residues long. Germline V gene sequence: CDR1 MNHNY, CDR2 SVGAGI (reference sequence). The CDR3: CASRPGQGNSPLHF. In DNA form, the CDR3 reads TGTGCCAGCAGGCCCGGACAGGGCAATTCACCCCTCCACTTT.

The chain carries TRBV5-5 and TRBJ1-1; a weak D match, TRBD1 (6 bases). The germline CDR1 and CDR2 sequences are SGHKS and YYEKEE (reference sequence). V was pared by 4 bases and J by 4 bases, with 23 bases between. The CDR3 loop spans 17 amino acids. Here the CDR3 reads CASSRVGSGGGSTEAFF. Here the CDR3 DNA reads TGTGCCAGCAGCCGTGTCGGGTCCGGGGGCGGGAGCACTGAAGCTTTCTTT. The whole variable domain, filled in from reference TRBV5-5 and TRBJ1-1, reads DAGVTQSPTHLIKTRGQQVTLRCSPISGHKSVSWYQQVLGQGPQFIFQYYEKEERGRGNFPDRFSARQFPNYSSELNVNALLLGDSALYLCASSRVGSGGGSTEAFFGQGTRLTVV.

This sequence joins TRBV7-9 and TRBJ2-3; 12 bases are shared with TRBD2. V shed 6 bases, J shed 0 bases, and the junction held 4 bases outside the gene matches. Germline V gives CDR1 SEHNR, CDR2 FQNEAQ (reference sequence). CDR3 length: 16 amino acids. CDR3 sequence: CASSGLAGTSTDTQYF. The CDR3 nucleotides are TGTGCCAGCAGTGGACTAGCGGGGACTAGCACAGATACGCAGTATTTT.

The chain employs TRBV6-5 and TRBJ1-6; the match to TRBD1 covers 7 bases. CDR1 is MNHEY and CDR2 is SVGAGI in the germline V gene. The CDR3 contains 15 residues. V lost 6 bases and J lost 5; bases outside the gene matches: 7. As DNA, the CDR3 is TGTGCCAGCAGACCGGGACAGCCAAATAATTCACCCCTCCACTTT. Protein: CASRPGQPNNSPLHF.

This clone was counted a single time. CDR3 amino acids: CASSQLTNAITF. For the CDR3, the DNA is TGTGCCAGCAGCCAGCTCACCAACGCTATAACCTTC. The rearrangement joins TRBV14 to TRBJ1-2; D gene uncertain. Per germline, CDR1 SGHDN and CDR2 FVKESK. This CDR3 is 12 amino acids long. Deletions cut 3 bases from V and 14 bases from J, with 16 bases between.

V gene TRBV19 combines with J gene TRBJ2-6; 7 bases align to TRBD2. Germline CDR1 reads LNHDA; CDR2 reads SQIVND (reference sequence). The CDR3 is 17 residues long. After removal of 5 bases from V and 0 bases from J, the junction contained 7 bases not matched to a gene. The CDR3 DNA sequence: TGTGCCAGTAGTCCGACGGGGGGTGGCTCTGGGGCCAACGTCCTGACTTTC. It translates to CASSPTGGGSGANVLTF.

This clone was counted between two and nine times. The V gene is TRBV5-1, the J gene TRBJ1-2; D not resolved. Germline V gene data show CDR1 as SGHRS and CDR2 as YFSETQ. The CDR3 extends over 12 amino acids. Trimming removed 3 bases at V and 8 bases at J, with 11 bases between. For the CDR3, the DNA is TGCGCCAGCAGCTCTAACTCAGGCGGCTACACCTTC. Protein product: CASSSNSGGYTF. The whole variable domain, remainder taken from reference TRBV5-1 and TRBJ1-2, is KAGVTQTPRYLIKTRGQQVTLSCSPISGHRSVSWYQQTPGQGLQFLFEYFSETQRNKGNFPGRFSGRQFSNSRSEMNVSTLELGDSALYLCASSSNSGGYTFGSGTRLTVV.

The V call is TRBV27, the J call TRBJ1-1, with 11 bases identical to TRBD1. V dropped 5 bases and J dropped 4; count of bases not matched to a gene: 6. In germline, CDR1 is MNHEY, CDR2 SMNVEV (reference sequence). This CDR3 is built from 15 residues. The CDR3 protein is CASSPPGTGGTEAFF. In nucleotides, the CDR3 is TGTGCCAGCAGTCCCCCCGGGACAGGGGGCACTGAAGCTTTCTTT.

The chain combines TRBV4-1 with TRBJ2-5; no reliable D call. V was shortened by 2 bases and J by 3 bases, with 10 bases between the two germline ends. The germline gives CDR1 MGHRA, CDR2 YSYEKL. The CDR3 totals 14 residues. This CDR3 reads CASSQHGSKETQYF. CDR3 nucleotide sequence: TGCGCCAGCAGCCAACACGGCAGCAAAGAGACCCAGTACTTC.